This TCR beta chain was captured in a study of T cell responses to AZD1222 COVID-19 vaccine. Study conclusions and caveats: The breadth and depth of Spike-specific TCRs increased once two AZD1222 doses had been given. Regions 160-218 and 743-854 dominated among vaccine-associated CD4 TCRs spanning spike.

Assay used: immunoSEQ multiplex PCR; TCRdb lists only in-frame clones, some missing. The data show around 100,000 clones, 85% to 90% seen once. About this clone: What it binds is unknown.

Germline V gives CDR1 SGHNT, CDR2 YYREEE (reference sequence). CDR3 length equals 14 residues. The V gene end was trimmed by 0 bases and the J gene end by 5 bases; junction bases not matched to a gene: 2. The sequencing here drew on peripheral blood, taken on day 0 of AZD1222 vaccination. This sequence originates from an adult in good health. This chain uses TRBV5-4 with TRBJ2-1, with TRBD1 matching 7 bases. The CDR3 here is CASSLGDRNNEQFF. For the CDR3, the DNA is TGTGCCAGCAGCTTGGGGGACAGAAACAATGAGCAGTTCTTC. Drawing the rest from reference TRBV5-4 and TRBJ2-1, the complete variable domain is ETGVTQSPTHLIKTRGQQVTLRCSSQSGHNTVSWYQQALGQGPQFIFQYYREEENGRGNFPPRFSGLQFPNYSSELNVNALELDDSALYLCASSLGDRNNEQFFGPGTRLTVL.